These T cell receptor beta chains were read from a single sample in a study of PD-1 blockade in classical Hodgkin lymphoma. Assay: immunoSEQ multiplex PCR; the TCRdb copy retains only in-frame clones and omits some. Of roughly 81,000 clones detected, around 90% appear once; the ten largest clones hold about 2.6%. The sequencing here drew on peripheral blood mononuclear cells (PBMCs), taken before the second cycle of nivolumab. Receptor source: a human donor with classical Hodgkin lymphoma. Both conserved end residues are part of each CDR3. Fields, in order: clone size, D gene, J gene, V gene, CDR3 protein, CDR3 DNA. The D gene is left open where the match is weak. Size values are once, few and many counts, or a class for expanded clones, and some rows have none.

>.|TRBD2|TRBJ2-7|TRBV29-1
CSAKGLRGGLEQYF
TGCAGCGCCAAAGGTCTTCGGGGGGGGCTCGAGCAGTACTTC
>.|.|TRBJ2-2|TRBV5-6
CASTQDITGELFF
TGTGCCAGCACCCAGGACATAACCGGGGAGCTGTTTTTT
>.|.|TRBJ1-4|TRBV27
CASSLGLATNEKLFF
TGTGCCAGCAGTTTGGGGCTCGCAACTAATGAAAAACTGTTTTTT
>.|.|TRBJ2-4|TRBV9
CASSVEDNIQYF
TGTGCCAGCAGCGTAGAGGATAACATTCAGTACTTC
>.|.|TRBJ2-1|TRBV4-1
CASSQAGDEQFF
TGCGCCAGCAGCCAAGCGGGAGATGAGCAGTTCTTC
>.|.|TRBJ2-3|TRBV28
CASSLISGGTDTQYF
TGTGCCAGCAGTTTAATTTCAGGAGGTACAGATACGCAGTATTTT
>.|.|TRBJ2-5|TRBV11-2
CASSLFPNRDQETQYF
TGTGCCAGCAGCTTATTTCCAAACAGGGACCAAGAGACCCAGTACTTC
>.|.|TRBJ1-3|TRBV21-1
CASSKPLGAMGNTIYF
TGTGCCAGCAGCAAACCGCTCGGCGCCATGGGAAACACCATATATTTT
>.|.|TRBJ1-1|TRBV30
CAWSVRARGTEAFF
TGTGCCTGGAGTGTACGGGCGAGGGGCACTGAAGCTTTCTTT
>once|.|TRBJ1-4|TRBV6-6
CASSTGVSNEKLFF
TGTGCCAGCAGTACGGGGGTATCTAATGAAAAACTGTTTTTT
>.|TRBD2|TRBJ2-7|TRBV6-5
CASSYLTSGSAYEQYF
TGTGCCAGCAGTTACCTTACTAGCGGGAGCGCCTACGAGCAGTACTTC
>.|.|TRBJ2-7|TRBV6-1
CASSFVSNEQYF
TGTGCCAGCAGTTTTGTGTCAAACGAGCAGTACTTC
>.|.|TRBJ2-1|TRBV10-1
CASTTGTGTYNEQFF
TGCGCCAGCACCACGGGGACTGGGACCTACAATGAGCAGTTCTTC
>.|.|TRBJ2-7|TRBV4-1
CASSPRGGSSYEQYF
TGCGCCAGCAGCCCTCGCGGGGGCAGCTCCTACGAGCAGTACTTC
>.|.|TRBJ2-7|TRBV5-6
CASSWDYEQYF
TGTGCCAGCAGCTGGGACTACGAGCAGTACTTC
>once|.|TRBJ2-2|TRBV11-2
CASSLTVNTGELFF
TGTGCCAGCAGCTTAACGGTGAACACCGGGGAGCTGTTTTTT
>.|TRBD1|TRBJ1-2|TRBV6-5
CASRGTGISYTF
TGTGCCAGCAGGGGGACAGGGATAAGCTACACCTTC
>.|TRBD1|TRBJ2-2|TRBV27
CASTGGRDGELFF
TGTGCCAGCACAGGGGGACGGGACGGGGAGCTGTTTTTT
>.|.|TRBJ1-1|TRBV21-1
CASIEPPRNTEAFF
TGTGCCAGCATCGAACCCCCAAGGAACACTGAAGCTTTCTTT
>.|TRBD2|TRBJ2-2|TRBV6-5
CASSYGRANTGELFF
TGTGCCAGCAGTTACGGGAGGGCAAACACCGGGGAGCTGTTTTTT
>.|TRBD1|TRBJ1-5|TRBV19
CASSMGTGNQPQHF
TGTGCCAGTAGTATGGGGACAGGCAATCAGCCCCAGCATTTT
>.|.|TRBJ2-2|TRBV29-1
CSGDGGGLAGGFSLRAGELFF
.
>.|TRBD2|TRBJ2-1|TRBV5-1
CASSLGPSGSSYNEQFF
TGCGCCAGCAGCTTGGGGCCTAGCGGGAGCTCCTACAATGAGCAGTTCTTC
>.|.|TRBJ2-3|TRBV5-4
CASSGERGTDTQYF
TGTGCCAGCAGCGGCGAGAGGGGCACAGATACGCAGTATTTT
>.|.|TRBJ2-1|TRBV30
CAWSVVGGFAGQFF
TGTGCCTGGAGTGTGGTGGGAGGCTTCGCAGGGCAGTTCTTC
>.|.|TRBJ1-1|TRBV28
CASSFEQWNTEAFF
TGTGCCAGCAGTTTCGAACAGTGGAACACTGAAGCTTTCTTT
>.|.|TRBJ2-6|TRBV9
CASHTAGANVLTF
TGTGCCAGCCACACCGCTGGGGCCAACGTCCTGACTTTC
>.|.|TRBJ1-1|TRBV6-5
CASSYSEYTEAFF
TGTGCCAGCAGTTACTCGGAATACACTGAAGCTTTCTTT
>.|.|TRBJ1-2|TRBV7-8
CASSLAQGGGYGYTF
TGTGCCAGCAGCTTAGCGCAGGGAGGGGGCTATGGCTACACCTTC
>.|.|TRBJ2-4|TRBV9
CASSVGGSGNIQYF
TGTGCCAGCAGCGTAGGAGGTTCGGGGAACATTCAGTACTTC
>once|.|TRBJ2-3|TRBV30
CAWSVLVGASTDTQYF
TGTGCCTGGAGTGTACTGGTGGGGGCTAGCACAGATACGCAGTATTTT
>.|TRBD1|TRBJ2-5|TRBV7-9
CASSPRPDRGPGRETQYF
TGTGCCAGCAGCCCCAGACCGGACAGGGGGCCTGGAAGAGAGACCCAGTACTTC
>once|TRBD2|TRBJ2-7|TRBV11-2
CASSDGTSSYEQYF
TGTGCCAGCAGCGATGGGACTAGCTCCTACGAGCAGTACTTC
>.|.|TRBJ2-1|TRBV27
CASRKFSGPEGGEQFF
TGTGCCAGCAGGAAATTTAGCGGACCCGAGGGGGGTGAGCAGTTCTTC
>.|.|TRBJ2-2|TRBV6-5
CASSLLRAGELFF
TGTGCCAGCAGTCTTCTGCGGGCCGGGGAGCTGTTTTTT
>.|.|TRBJ1-1|TRBV9
CASSVGAAGTEAFF
TGTGCCAGCAGCGTAGGGGCAGCTGGAACTGAAGCTTTCTTT
>.|.|TRBJ1-2|TRBV30
CAWSPGDGYTF
TGTGCCTGGAGTCCCGGGGACGGCTACACCTTC
>.|TRBD2|TRBJ2-1|TRBV9
CASSVDWDSGRPYNEQFF
TGTGCCAGCAGCGTAGACTGGGATAGCGGGAGGCCCTACAATGAGCAGTTCTTC
>.|.|TRBJ1-4|TRBV21-1
CASSGRRVCEKLFF
TGTGCCAGCAGCGGAAGGAGGGTTTGTGAAAAACTGTTTTTT
>.|.|TRBJ2-2|TRBV11-1
CASRPTGTGELFF
TGTGCCAGCAGGCCGACAGGCACCGGGGAGCTGTTTTTT
>.|.|TRBJ2-7|TRBV4-1
CASSQVSRVPHEQYF
TGCGCCAGCAGCCAAGTAAGCAGGGTTCCTCACGAGCAGTACTTC
>.|.|TRBJ2-7|TRBV30
CAWSSGRDYEQYF
TGTGCCTGGAGTTCGGGGAGAGACTACGAGCAGTACTTC
>.|.|TRBJ2-1|TRBV25-1
CASSESGGAVTRGNEQFF
TGTGCCAGCAGTGAATCAGGCGGGGCGGTAACTCGGGGCAATGAGCAGTTCTTC
>.|.|TRBJ2-7|TRBV5-4
CASSSGRTGLYEQYF
TGTGCCAGCAGCTCTGGGAGGACAGGACTCTACGAGCAGTACTTC
>.|.|TRBJ2-4|TRBV7-2
CASSFPSYIQYF
TGTGCCAGCAGCTTCCCGTCTTACATTCAGTACTTC
>.|.|TRBJ1-5|TRBV2
CASSVGGSNNQPQHF
TGTGCCAGCAGTGTGGGGGGGAGCAACAATCAGCCCCAGCATTTT